Following are 9 T cell receptor beta chains from one sample sequenced in a study of beta chain features in type 1 diabetes. All of the isolated RNA was reverse transcribed, so expressed TCRB transcripts were sequenced. Assay: immunoSEQ multiplex PCR; the TCRdb copy retains only in-frame clones and omits some. The sample has 310,000 or so clones, 11% seen once. Sequenced material: naive CD4+ T cells from blood. The receptors derive from a young woman in good health.

This clone appeared a few times. The rearrangement joins TRBV5-8 to TRBJ2-1; 9 bases fit TRBD2. This CDR3 has 16 amino acids. Germline V gene sequence: CDR1 SGHTS, CDR2 YDEGEE. Trimming removed 4 bases from V and 7 bases from J; junction bases left unmatched: 12. CDR3 in amino acids: CASSILLAGVLNEQFF. CDR3 DNA: TGTGCCAGCAGCATCCTTTTAGCGGGAGTTTTAAATGAGCAGTTCTTC.

This clone has only a few counts. The J gene is TRBJ2-1, the V gene TRBV4-3; 13 bases match TRBD2. CDR3 length: 15 amino acids. The V and J ends lost 4 bases and 7 bases, in that order; junction bases with no gene match: 4. The germline CDR1 and CDR2 sequences are LGHNA and YSLEER. CDR3 in DNA: TGCGCCAGCAGCCCGGGACTAGCGGGATCTAATGAGCAGTTCTTC. Its protein is CASSPGLAGSNEQFF.

This clone came up a few times. The gene calls are TRBV27 and TRBJ1-2; D unresolved. Germline loops: CDR1 MNHEY, CDR2 SMNVEV (reference sequence). The CDR3 is 12 amino acids. V lost 4 bases, J lost 13 bases, and 16 bases lay in between. CDR3 sequence (DNA): TGTGCCAGCAGTTCCTCGGGGAGTTCACGCACCTTC. Residues: CASSSSGSSRTF.

This clone turned up a few times. The chain carries TRBV5-1 and TRBJ2-5; 9 bases line up with TRBD1. Looked up from germline, CDR1 is SGHRS and CDR2 is YFSETQ. The CDR3 consists of 13 residues. Trimming at V came to 4 bases and at J to 5 bases, leaving 3 bases not matched to a gene. The CDR3 nucleotides read TGCGCCAGCAGCGTACAGGGGGCGGAGACCCAGTACTTC. It specifies CASSVQGAETQYF.

This chain uses TRBV4-2 with TRBJ2-5, with D unclear. The closer fit of TRBJ2-7 to the DNA end suggests the J call may be wrong. CDR3 length equals 14 residues. The germline CDR1 and CDR2 sequences are LGHNA and YNFKEQ. The CDR3 spells CASSQERLGYEQYF. CDR3 bases: TGTGCCAGCAGCCAAGAGAGACTCGGCTACGAGCAGTACTTC.

This clone was counted a few times. CDR3 amino acids: CASSPGTSGTAGEQFF. Here the CDR3 DNA reads TGTGCCAGCAGCCCCGGGACTAGCGGTACCGCAGGTGAGCAGTTCTTC. This chain uses TRBV7-3 with TRBJ2-1; 11 nucleotides align to TRBD2. Germline trimming cut 5 bases from V and 9 bases from J; bases unmatched to any gene: 12. The germline V gene has CDR1 SGHTA and CDR2 FQGTGA. This CDR3 region has 16 residues.

The rearrangement uses TRBV29-1 and TRBJ1-1; 7 bases fit TRBD1. The germline CDR1 and CDR2 sequences are SQVTM and ANQGSEA. This CDR3 has 13 residues. Unmatched junction bases numbered 4, after V lost 6 bases and J lost 0 bases. This CDR3 is CSVAGTVNTEAFF. The CDR3 DNA is TGCAGCGTCGCCGGGACAGTGAACACTGAAGCTTTCTTT.

This chain uses TRBV15 with TRBJ1-1; 7 positions match TRBD1. The CDR3 runs 15 residues. CDR1 and CDR2 (germline): LNHNV, YYDKDF (reference sequence). V gave up 3 bases and J gave up 0 bases; unmatched junction bases: 4. This CDR3 reads CATSSWDRVNTEAFF. The CDR3 nucleotides read TGTGCCACCAGCAGTTGGGACAGAGTGAACACTGAAGCTTTCTTT.

This clone was observed a handful of times. V and J are TRBV6-5 and TRBJ2-7, with D possibly TRBD2 on 6 matching bases. Trimming left V 0 bases short and J 3 bases short, with 15 bases between. CDR1 is MNHEY, CDR2 SVGAGI, per germline. This CDR3 contains 16 residues. CDR3 sequence reads: CASSYSTSHLNYEQYF. CDR3 bases: TGTGCCAGCAGTTACTCGACTAGTCACTTAAACTACGAGCAGTACTTC.